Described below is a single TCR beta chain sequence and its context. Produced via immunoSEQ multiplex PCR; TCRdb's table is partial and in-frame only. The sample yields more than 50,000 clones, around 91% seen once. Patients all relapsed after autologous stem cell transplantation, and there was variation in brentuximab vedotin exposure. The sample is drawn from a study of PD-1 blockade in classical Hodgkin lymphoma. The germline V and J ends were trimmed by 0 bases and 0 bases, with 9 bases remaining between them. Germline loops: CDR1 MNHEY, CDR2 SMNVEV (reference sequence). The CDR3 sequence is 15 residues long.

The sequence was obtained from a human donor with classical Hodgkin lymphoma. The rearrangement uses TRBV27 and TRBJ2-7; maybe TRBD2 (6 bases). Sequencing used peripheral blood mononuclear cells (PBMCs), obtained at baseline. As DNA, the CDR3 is TGTGCCAGCAGTTTATCGGAGGGCCTCTCCTACGAGCAGTACTTC. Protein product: CASSLSEGLSYEQYF.